This TCR beta chain stems from a study of blood T cell repertoires in COVID-19. Overall study context: The samples span acute and convalescent COVID-19 from the United States, Italy and Spain. Nucleic acid was either cDNA or gDNA, and it came from T cells, B-cell-depleted T cells, or PBMCs.

This CDR3 comprises 16 residues. The junction had 16 bases not matched to a gene; V was cut back by 11 bases and J by 4 bases. Per germline, CDR1 WSHSY and CDR2 SAAADI. Authors' processing steps: Amplifying reference gene primers gave estimates of nucleated cell counts. Produced via immunoSEQ multiplex PCR; TCRdb's table is partial and in-frame only. V and J calls and clone size are those listed in that table; D and trimming were worked out from the DNA. The table has around 170,000 clones, around four fifths seen once; the top ten hold roughly an eighth. Material for sequencing was peripheral blood. This clonotype was obtained from a man aged 30-40 years with active or convalescent COVID-19. The V and J genes are TRBV10-2 and TRBJ2-3; 9 bases align to TRBD2. In DNA, the CDR3 is TGCGCCCGCGGGAGGGGGGCGGGGGTCGGCGCAGATACGCAGTATTTT. It yields the protein CARGRGAGVGADTQYF.